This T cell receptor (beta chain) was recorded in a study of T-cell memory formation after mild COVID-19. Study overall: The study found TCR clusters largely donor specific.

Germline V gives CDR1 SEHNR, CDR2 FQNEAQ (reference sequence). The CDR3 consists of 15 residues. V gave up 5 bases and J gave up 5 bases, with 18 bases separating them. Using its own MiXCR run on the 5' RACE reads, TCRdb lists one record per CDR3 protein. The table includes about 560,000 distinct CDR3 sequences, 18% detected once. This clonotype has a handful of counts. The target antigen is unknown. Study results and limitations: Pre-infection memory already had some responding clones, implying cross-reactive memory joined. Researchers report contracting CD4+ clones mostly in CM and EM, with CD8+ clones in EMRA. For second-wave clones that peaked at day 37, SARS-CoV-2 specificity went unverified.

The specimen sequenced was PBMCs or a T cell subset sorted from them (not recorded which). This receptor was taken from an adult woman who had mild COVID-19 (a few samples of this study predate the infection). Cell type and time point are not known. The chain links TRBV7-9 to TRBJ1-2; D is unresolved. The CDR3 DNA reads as TGTGCCAGCAGCCCCCGGGAGCGGCCCCGTTATGGCTACACCTTC. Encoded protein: CASSPRERPRYGYTF.